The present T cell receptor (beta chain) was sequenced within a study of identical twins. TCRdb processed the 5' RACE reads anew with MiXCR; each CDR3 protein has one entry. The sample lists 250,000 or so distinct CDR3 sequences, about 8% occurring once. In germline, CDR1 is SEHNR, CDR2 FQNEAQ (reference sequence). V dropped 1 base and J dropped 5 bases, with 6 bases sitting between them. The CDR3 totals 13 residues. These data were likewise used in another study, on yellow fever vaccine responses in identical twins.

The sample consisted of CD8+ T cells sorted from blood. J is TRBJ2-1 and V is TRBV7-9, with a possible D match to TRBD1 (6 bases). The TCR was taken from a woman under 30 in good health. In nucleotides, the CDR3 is TGTGCCAGCAGCTTAGAGGGGGACAATGAGCAGTTCTTC. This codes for CASSLEGDNEQFF.